The 3 T cell receptor beta chains presented below share a single source sample, sequenced in a study of PD-L1 blockade in urothelial cancer. The method was immunoSEQ multiplex PCR; TCRdb's version includes in-frame clones alone and lacks a portion of them. Seen here are approximately 90,000 clones, 90% observed once, and the top ten hold 1.5% to 2%. Time point denoted: pretreatment peripheral blood. The sample in question was PBMCs, obtained around atezolizumab (anti-PD-L1) treatment. These receptors were obtained from a man in his 60s with urothelial cancer.

The chain recombines TRBV28 with TRBJ1-1; maybe TRBD1 (5 bases). The V end was cut by 3 bases, the J end by 1 base, with 9 bases between. The CDR3 is 14 amino acids. Germline V gene data show CDR1 as MDHEN and CDR2 as SYDVKM. CDR3 sequence reads: CASSFWGENTEAFF. Here the CDR3 DNA reads TGTGCCAGCAGTTTCTGGGGCGAGAACACTGAAGCTTTCTTT.

The chain is built from TRBV28 and TRBJ2-7, with D perhaps matching TRBD2 (6 bases). Germline V CDR1 and CDR2: MDHEN, SYDVKM. The length of the CDR3 is 16 residues. Trimming removed 2 bases at V and 7 bases at J, with 21 bases between. The CDR3, as DNA: TGTGCCAGCAGTTTAACGGGCGGGGTCTTACGTTCGGAGCAGTACTTC. Residues: CASSLTGGVLRSEQYF.

This clone was recorded only once. The chain has TRBV5-4 and TRBJ1-1; 7 nucleotides align to TRBD1. CDR1 is SGHNT, CDR2 YYREEE, per germline (reference sequence). V was pared by 2 bases and J by 1 base, with 8 bases of the junction left unmatched. There are 16 residues in the CDR3. The CDR3 DNA reads TGTGCCAGCAGCTTCCCCTGGACAGGCGAGAACACTGAAGCTTTCTTT. It codes for CASSFPWTGENTEAFF.